This TCR beta chain was retrieved from a study of blood T cell repertoires in COVID-19. Profiled with immunoSEQ multiplex PCR; TCRdb holds only in-frame clones, not every one. Of roughly 160,000 clones listed, around nine tenths are singletons. V was clipped by 7 bases and J by 6 bases; unmatched bases: 17. CDR3 size: 16 residues. In germline, CDR1 is SQVTM, CDR2 ANQGSEA. The sequence came from a woman at least 80 years old with COVID-19, enrolled during active disease. The material sequenced was peripheral blood. This chain joins TRBV29-1 and TRBJ2-1, with 8 bases fitting TRBD2. CDR3 nucleotide sequence: TGCAGCGCTATGCTAGCGGGCGCTCCCCCCTTCAATGAGCAGTTCTTC. This sequence encodes CSAMLAGAPPFNEQFF.